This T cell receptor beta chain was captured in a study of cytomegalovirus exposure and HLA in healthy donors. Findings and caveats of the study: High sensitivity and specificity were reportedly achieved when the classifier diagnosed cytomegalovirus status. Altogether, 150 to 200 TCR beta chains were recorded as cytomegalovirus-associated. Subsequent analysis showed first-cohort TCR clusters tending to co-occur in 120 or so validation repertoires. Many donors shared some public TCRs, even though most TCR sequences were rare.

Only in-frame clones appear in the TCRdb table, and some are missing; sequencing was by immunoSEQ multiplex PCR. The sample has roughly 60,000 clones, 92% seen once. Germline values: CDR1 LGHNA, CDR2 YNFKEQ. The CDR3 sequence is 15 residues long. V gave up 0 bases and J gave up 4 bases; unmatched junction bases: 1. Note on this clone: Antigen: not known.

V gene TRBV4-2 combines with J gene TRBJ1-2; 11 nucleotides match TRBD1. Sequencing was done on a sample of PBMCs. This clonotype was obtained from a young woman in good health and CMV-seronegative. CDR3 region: CASSQEGQGAYGYTF. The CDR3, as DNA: TGTGCCAGCAGCCAAGAAGGACAGGGGGCCTATGGCTACACCTTC.